This passage covers 19 T cell receptor beta chains from one sample sequenced in a study of cytomegalovirus exposure and HLA in healthy donors. Primers for the PCR totalled 60 Vbeta and 13 Jbeta. Data came from immunoSEQ multiplex PCR; TCRdb stores just in-frame clones and leaves some out. The table has over 150,000 clones, 79% seen once; the top ten hold over 1.5%. Specimen: PBMCs. The source of these receptors is a girl between 5 and 17 years old in good health and CMV-seropositive.

The DNA of the CDR3 is TGTGCCAGTATGGGGGCGAAGGACAATGAGCAGTTCTTC. This sequence encodes CASMGAKDNEQFF. The V and J genes are TRBV19 and TRBJ2-1; possibly TRBD1 for D (6 bases). Germline V lookup: CDR1 LNHDA, CDR2 SQIVND (reference sequence). V was clipped by 7 bases and J by 5 bases, with 12 bases between them. The CDR3 runs 13 residues.

The gene calls are TRBV4-1 and TRBJ2-7; possible D gene TRBD2, 6 bases. Germline loops: CDR1 MGHRA, CDR2 YSYEKL. Trimming left V 6 bases short and J 4 bases short, with 19 bases between. This CDR3 is built from 15 residues. CDR3 amino acids: CASRPTGTGVYEQYF. The CDR3 DNA reads TGCGCCAGCAGACCTACCGGGACTGGGGTTTACGAGCAGTACTTC.

This sequence joins TRBV6-1 and TRBJ1-3, with TRBD1 as a possible D gene (5 bases). The CDR3 runs 16 residues. Trimming left V 0 bases short and J 0 bases short, with 9 bases between. The germline V gene has CDR1 MNHNS and CDR2 SASEGT. CDR3 in DNA: TGTGCCAGCAGTGAAGCCGTGGGGCCCTCTGGAAACACCATATATTTT. Protein sequence: CASSEAVGPSGNTIYF.

This clone showed up just once. The rearrangement joins TRBV5-1 to TRBJ2-4; 12 bases map to TRBD1. The CDR3 sequence is 17 residues long. Trimming cost V 0 bases and J 6 bases; bases outside gene matches: 7. Looked up from germline, CDR1 is SGHRS and CDR2 is YFSETQ. The CDR3 sequence is CASSLEGTGGARNIQYF. In DNA, the CDR3 is TGCGCCAGCAGCTTGGAAGGGACAGGGGGCGCGAGAAACATTCAGTACTTC.

The chain combines TRBV30 with TRBJ2-7, with TRBD2 identical over 8 bases. The CDR3 consists of 14 residues. J was trimmed by 2 bases and V by 4 bases; bases with no gene match: 7. Per germline, CDR1 GTSNPN and CDR2 SVGIG (reference sequence). The CDR3: CAWNKLAEPYEQYF. Here the CDR3 DNA reads TGTGCCTGGAATAAACTAGCGGAACCCTACGAGCAGTACTTC.

J is TRBJ2-3 and V is TRBV2; D remains unclear. CDR1 SNHLY and CDR2 FYNNEI come from the germline V gene. The V and J ends lost 7 bases and 4 bases respectively, with 9 bases between them. This CDR3 contains 12 residues. CDR3 sequence: CASTRMSDTQYF. DNA for the CDR3: TGTGCCAGCACCAGGATGTCAGATACGCAGTATTTT.

There are a few counts of this clone. The chain employs TRBV5-6 and TRBJ2-3; D unclear. The CDR3 runs to 19 residues. Germline lookup yields CDR1 SGHDT and CDR2 YYEEEE. With 0 bases removed from V and 2 bases from J, the gap between germline ends came to 22 bases. The CDR3 protein is CASSLDNGFILSVTDTQYF. CDR3 DNA: TGTGCCAGCAGCTTGGATAACGGGTTTATTCTCTCCGTCACAGATACGCAGTATTTT.

The genes are TRBV27 and TRBJ2-7; possible D gene TRBD2, 5 bases. The V end lost 4 bases, the J end lost 4 bases, and 11 bases lay between the germline ends. The CDR3 has 13 amino acids. CDR1 and CDR2 from the germline V gene are MNHEY and SMNVEV (reference sequence). CDR3 protein: CASSWSRGYEQYF. CDR3 DNA sequence: TGTGCCAGCAGTTGGTCCAGAGGGTACGAGCAGTACTTC.

This chain joins TRBV7-9 and TRBJ2-2, with 8 nucleotides matching TRBD1. With 7 bases clipped from V and 0 bases from J, the junction kept 4 bases outside the gene matches. The length of the CDR3 is 15 residues. CDR1 is SEHNR, CDR2 FQNEAQ, per germline (reference sequence). DNA of the CDR3: TGTGCCAGCAACGGACAGGGAGCGAACACCGGGGAGCTGTTTTTT. Residues: CASNGQGANTGELFF.

The V call is TRBV7-9, the J call TRBJ1-1; D is unresolved. CDR1 is SEHNR, CDR2 FQNEAQ, per germline (reference sequence). Deletions cut 6 bases from V and 10 bases from J, with 15 bases between. The CDR3 runs to 12 residues. CDR3 coding DNA: TGTGCCAGCAGTCGAGTCGCGGACTTAGCTTTCTTT. It encodes CASSRVADLAFF.

This CDR3 is CASRGLADEQYF. The CDR3 DNA is TGTGCCAGCAGGGGACTAGCGGACGAGCAGTACTTC. The V and J genes are TRBV28 and TRBJ2-7; 11 nucleotides line up with TRBD2. The CDR3 is made up of 12 amino acids. In germline, CDR1 is MDHEN, CDR2 SYDVKM. The junction had 0 bases not matched to a gene; V was cut back by 6 bases and J by 5 bases.

The rearrangement links TRBV19 to TRBJ2-1; D is unresolved. This CDR3 has 14 residues. CDR1 is LNHDA and CDR2 is SQIVND in the germline V gene (reference sequence). The V end lost 0 bases, the J end lost 5 bases, and 8 bases lay between the germline ends. CDR3 DNA sequence: TGTGCCAGTAGTATAGAGGGCGAGAACAATGAGCAGTTCTTC. Amino acids: CASSIEGENNEQFF. The variable domain in full, with the rest retrieved from reference TRBV19 and TRBJ2-1, is DGGITQSPKYLFRKEGQNVTLSCEQNLNHDAMYWYRQDPGQGLRLIYYSQIVNDFQKGDIAEGYSVSREKKESFPLTVTSAQKNPTAFYLCASSIEGENNEQFFGPGTRLTVL.

The genes are TRBV10-3 and TRBJ2-7; D uncertain. Germline V gene data show CDR1 as ENHRY and CDR2 as SYGVKD. This CDR3 has 13 residues. V lost 5 bases and J lost 2, with 10 bases in between. The CDR3 sequence: CAISREATYEQYF. The CDR3 DNA follows: TGTGCCATCAGTAGAGAGGCGACCTACGAGCAGTACTTC.

V and J are TRBV7-8 and TRBJ2-2; perhaps TRBD2 as D (6 bases). The CDR3 is made up of 14 amino acids. V dropped 3 bases and J dropped 1 base, with 6 bases sitting between them. Per germline, CDR1 SGHVS and CDR2 FQNEAQ. CDR3 protein: CASSLGGNTGELFF. CDR3 nucleotides: TGTGCCAGCAGCTTGGGGGGGAACACCGGGGAGCTGTTTTTT.

J is TRBJ2-7 and V is TRBV11-2; 9 nucleotides align to TRBD1. V was pared by 0 bases and J by 4 bases, with 7 bases of the junction left unmatched. The CDR3 length is 16 residues. Germline V gene sequence: CDR1 SGHAT, CDR2 FQNNGV. The CDR3 here is CASSLDSRDRAYEQYF. CDR3 nucleotides: TGTGCCAGCAGCTTAGATTCGCGGGACAGGGCTTACGAGCAGTACTTC. The variable domain in full, completed from reference TRBV11-2 and TRBJ2-7, reads EAGVAQSPRYKIIEKRQSVAFWCNPISGHATLYWYQQILGQGPKLLIQFQNNGVVDDSQLPKDRFSAERLKGVDSTLKIQPAKLEDSAVYLCASSLDSRDRAYEQYFGPGTRLTVT.

The chain is built from TRBV9 and TRBJ2-7; possibly TRBD1 for D (6 bases). Germline CDR1 reads SGDLS; CDR2 reads YYNGEE. This CDR3 comprises 15 residues. Trimming left V 4 bases short and J 3 bases short, with 17 bases between. In DNA form, the CDR3 reads TGTGCCAGCAGCCCCTCCGGGACACCGGACTACGAGCAGTACTTC. Translating it yields CASSPSGTPDYEQYF.

CDR3 nucleotide sequence: TGCAGCGTTGAAGACGACACCGGGGAGCTGTTTTTT. Residues: CSVEDDTGELFF. The chain links TRBV29-1 to TRBJ2-2, with unresolved D. With 0 bases removed from V and 3 bases from J, the gap between germline ends came to 2 bases. The CDR3 runs 12 residues. The germline V gene has CDR1 SQVTM and CDR2 ANQGSEA.

This clone occurred a few times. The chain couples TRBV23-1 to TRBJ2-2; 9 nucleotides line up with TRBD1. TRBV23-1 is marked as an open reading frame, function uncertain. The CDR3 covers 18 residues. Trimming cost V 8 bases and J 5 bases; bases outside gene matches: 18. CDR3 loop: CASSIITSPGTGTGELFF. The CDR3 nucleotides read TGCGCCAGCTCGATTATTACAAGCCCCGGGACAGGGACCGGGGAGCTGTTTTTT.

The genes are TRBV5-1 and TRBJ2-7; possible D gene TRBD1, 6 bases. Germline assignment: CDR1 SGHRS and CDR2 YFSETQ. Trimming stripped 4 bases from V and 5 bases from J, with 10 bases between. This CDR3 spans 12 amino acids. The CDR3: CASSRTGNEQYF. CDR3 bases: TGCGCCAGCAGCCGCACAGGGAACGAGCAGTACTTC.